A selection of T cell receptor beta chains follows, all from one sample in a study of patients and donors after allogeneic stem cell transplantation. TCRdb itself ran the RT-PCR reads through MiXCR, one entry per CDR3 protein. The sample lists around 30,000 distinct CDR3 sequences, 37% occurring once. The material sequenced was blood, either unsorted or a sorted T cell fraction (not recorded which). These TCRs come from a human donor who was either an allogeneic HSCT recipient or a stem cell or donor lymphocyte infusion donor (not recorded which). It is not recorded whose cells these are; they may come from a transplant donor. CDR3s include the opening cysteine and the closing phenylalanine or tryptophan. The D gene is left open where the match is weak. Where a row states a size, it is once, few, many or the class of an expanded clone; other rows omit it.

clone size,D gene,V gene,J gene,CDR3 protein,CDR3 DNA
.,.,TRBV7-6,TRBJ1-1,CASSLGRGQGFPTEAFF,TGTGCCAGCAGCTTAGGGCGGGGGCAGGGGTTTCCTACTGAAGCTTTCTTT
.,TRBD1,TRBV5-1,TRBJ1-1,CASSWDRNAEAFF,TGCGCCAGCAGCTGGGACAGGAATGCGGAAGCTTTCTTT
few,TRBD2,TRBV24-1,TRBJ2-2,CATSDLLAENTGELFF,TGTGCCACCAGTGATTTACTAGCGGAGAACACCGGGGAGCTGTTTTTT
few,.,TRBV12-3/TRBV12-4,TRBJ2-3,CASSFLGTDTQYF,TGTGCCAGCAGTTTTTTGGGCACAGATACGCAGTATTTT
.,.,TRBV5-6,TRBJ2-3,CASSTPAGLTSTDTQYF,TGTGCCAGCAGCACCCCCGCGGGCCTTACCTCCACAGATACGCAGTATTTT
.,.,TRBV5-1,TRBJ2-1,CASSSPWDEQFF,TGCGCCAGCAGCTCCCCCTGGGATGAGCAGTTCTTC
few,TRBD1,TRBV5-6,TRBJ1-1,CASSKDRASHSRTEAFF,TGTGCCAGCAGTAAGGACAGGGCAAGCCATTCGAGGACTGAAGCTTTCTTT
.,.,TRBV12-3/TRBV12-4,TRBJ1-5,CASSLIHYGGERPQHF,TGTGCCAGCAGTTTAATCCATTACGGGGGGGAACGTCCCCAGCATTTT
few,.,TRBV5-6,TRBJ2-5,CASSLLPGRKQETQYF,TGTGCCAGCAGCTTACTCCCGGGACGGAAACAAGAGACCCAGTACTTC
few,TRBD1,TRBV7-6,TRBJ1-2,CASSLEGQGTYGYTF,TGTGCCAGCAGCTTAGAAGGACAGGGTACCTATGGCTACACCTTC
.,.,TRBV11-2,TRBJ1-2,CASSSPAGGLLYGYTF,TGTGCCAGCAGCTCCCCCGCTGGGGGGCTTCTCTATGGCTACACCTTC
.,TRBD2,TRBV6-5,TRBJ2-1,CASRFTSGGASYNEQFF,TGTGCCAGCAGATTCACTAGCGGGGGGGCAAGCTACAATGAGCAGTTCTTC
.,.,TRBV6-6,TRBJ1-1,CASTDGTGEAFF,TGTGCCAGCACCGACGGAACAGGAGAAGCTTTCTTT
.,.,TRBV20-1,TRBJ2-2,CSASSVTGELFF,TGCAGTGCTAGTAGCGTCACCGGGGAGCTGTTTTTT
.,TRBD1,TRBV7-9,TRBJ2-1,CASSYEQGAQFF,TGTGCCAGCAGCTACGAACAGGGGGCGCAGTTCTTC
few,TRBD2,TRBV4-2,TRBJ2-3,CASSQGTSRDTQYF,TGTGCCAGCAGCCAAGGGACTAGCAGGGATACGCAGTATTTT
.,.,TRBV20-1,TRBJ1-4,CSAQTPTNEKLFF,TGCAGTGCTCAGACTCCAACTAATGAAAAACTGTTTTTT